Below, 8 T cell receptor beta chains from the same sample are listed, as sequenced in a study of T-cell reconstitution after alpha-beta-depleted transplantation in children. The TCRbeta library incorporated unique molecular identifiers. TCRdb reanalysed the PCR reads using MiXCR and keeps one entry per CDR3 protein. The sample consists of over 70,000 distinct CDR3 sequences, over 9% of them appearing once. The sample in question was PBMCs from the stem cell graft donor, obtained from the stem cell graft. The receptors here all came from a human donor who donated a stem cell graft to a child with inherited bone marrow failure.

This clonotype has only a few counts. The chain is built from TRBV3-1 and TRBJ2-2; D is perhaps TRBD1 (5 bases). There are 15 residues in the CDR3. The ends were cut back, 3 bases at V and 3 bases at J, with 11 bases in the middle. CDR1 LGHDT and CDR2 YNNKEL come from the germline V gene (reference sequence). The CDR3 sequence is CASSHSTAYTGELFF. The CDR3 DNA follows: TGTGCCAGCAGCCATTCGACAGCTTACACCGGGGAGCTGTTTTTT.

At least ten counts were recorded for this clonotype. J is TRBJ1-5 and V is TRBV12-3 or TRBV12-4; 10 bases are shared with TRBD1. The CDR3 length is 14 residues. With V trimmed by 5 bases and J by 5 bases, 3 bases remained unmatched. The CDR3 sequence is CASSHGTGDQPQHF. The CDR3 DNA reads TGTGCCAGCAGTCACGGGACAGGGGATCAGCCCCAGCATTTT.

The rearrangement uses TRBV20-1 and TRBJ1-2; weak D call: TRBD1 (6 bases). Trimming pared 2 bases from V and 4 bases from J, leaving 14 bases between. The CDR3 extends over 14 amino acids. Germline CDR1 reads DFQATT; CDR2 reads SNEGSKA (reference sequence). The chain's CDR3 is CSARPPGGGYGYTF. CDR3 in DNA: TGCAGTGCTAGACCCCCTGGAGGGGGCTATGGCTACACCTTC.

Ten or more counts support this clonotype. The chain is built from TRBV5-1 and TRBJ1-2; possible D gene TRBD1, 5 bases. Germline V gives CDR1 SGHRS, CDR2 YFSETQ. V dropped 3 bases and J dropped 5 bases, with 14 bases sitting between them. The CDR3 has 14 residues. The CDR3 sequence: CASSSTGTSYGYTF. For the CDR3, the DNA is TGCGCCAGCAGCTCGACCGGGACTTCGTATGGCTACACCTTC.

V is TRBV7-6 and J is TRBJ2-2; 7 positions match TRBD2. Germline assignment: CDR1 SGHVS and CDR2 FNYEAQ. The CDR3 totals 20 residues. J was trimmed by 0 bases and V by 0 bases; bases with no gene match: 13. The DNA of the CDR3 is TGTGCCAGCAGCTTAGCGCCCCGGTGGCTAGCGGACTCGAACACCGGGGAGCTGTTTTTT. Translation gives CASSLAPRWLADSNTGELFF.

The chain recombines TRBV7-9 with TRBJ2-6; 7 bases are shared with TRBD2. The CDR3 has 16 amino acids. Germline CDR1 reads SEHNR; CDR2 reads FQNEAQ (reference sequence). The ends lost 0 bases at V and 2 bases at J; junction bases unmatched: 1. In DNA, the CDR3 is TGTGCCAGCAGCTTAGCGGGAGGGGCTGGGGCCAACGTCCTGACTTTC. This sequence encodes CASSLAGGAGANVLTF.

This clonotype was picked up many times. V usage is TRBV5-1 and J usage is TRBJ1-6, with 10 bases lining up with TRBD1. The V gene end was trimmed by 2 bases and the J gene end by 8 bases; junction bases not matched to a gene: 7. Germline V gene sequence: CDR1 SGHRS, CDR2 YFSETQ. CDR3 length equals 16 residues. CDR3 DNA sequence: TGCGCCAGCAGCTTACTCGGGACAGGGGTTCATTCACCCCTCCACTTT. Translation gives CASSLLGTGVHSPLHF. The variable domain in full, with the rest retrieved from reference TRBV5-1 and TRBJ1-6, is KAGVTQTPRYLIKTRGQQVTLSCSPISGHRSVSWYQQTPGQGLQFLFEYFSETQRNKGNFPGRFSGRQFSNSRSEMNVSTLELGDSALYLCASSLLGTGVHSPLHFGNGTRLTVT.

This clonotype was counted at least ten times. The V and J genes are TRBV5-1 and TRBJ2-7, with 8 bases fitting TRBD2. J lost 6 bases, V lost 0 bases, and 14 bases had no gene match. CDR1 is SGHRS, CDR2 YFSETQ, per germline. The CDR3 has 17 residues. The CDR3 nucleotides are TGCGCCAGCAGCTTGGCGGTACTAGCGGACCTCTCCGGCGAGCAGTACTTC. Protein sequence: CASSLAVLADLSGEQYF. Based on the CDR3 plus reference TRBV5-1 and TRBJ2-7, the full variable domain is KAGVTQTPRYLIKTRGQQVTLSCSPISGHRSVSWYQQTPGQGLQFLFEYFSETQRNKGNFPGRFSGRQFSNSRSEMNVSTLELGDSALYLCASSLAVLADLSGEQYFGPGTRLTVT.